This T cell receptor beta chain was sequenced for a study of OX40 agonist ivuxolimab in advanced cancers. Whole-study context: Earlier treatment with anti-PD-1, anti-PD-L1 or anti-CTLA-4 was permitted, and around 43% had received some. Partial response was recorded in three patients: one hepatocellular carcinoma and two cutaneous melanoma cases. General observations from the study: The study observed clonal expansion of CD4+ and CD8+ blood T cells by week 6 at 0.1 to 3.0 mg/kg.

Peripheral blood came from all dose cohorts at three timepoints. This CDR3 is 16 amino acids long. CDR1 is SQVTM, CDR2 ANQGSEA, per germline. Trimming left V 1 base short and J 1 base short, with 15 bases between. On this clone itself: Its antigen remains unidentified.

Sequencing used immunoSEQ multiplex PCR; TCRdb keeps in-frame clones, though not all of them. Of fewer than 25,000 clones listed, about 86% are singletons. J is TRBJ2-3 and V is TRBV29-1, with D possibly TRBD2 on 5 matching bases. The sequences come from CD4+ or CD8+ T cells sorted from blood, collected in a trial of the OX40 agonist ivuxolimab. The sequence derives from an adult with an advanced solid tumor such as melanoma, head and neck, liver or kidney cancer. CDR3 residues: CSVEGLEGVGTDTQYF. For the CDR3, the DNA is TGCAGCGTTGAAGGTTTAGAGGGAGTGGGCACAGATACGCAGTATTTT.